These 9 T cell receptor beta chains originate from one sample sequenced in a study of CD8+ T cells in alopecia areata. Sequencing used cDNA as its template, made by extracting RNA and reverse transcribing it. Libraries were prepared by immunoSEQ multiplex PCR; TCRdb keeps only in-frame clonotypes and omits some of them. Among about 150,000 clones listed, around 47% were seen once. The sample taken for sequencing was CD4+ T cells sorted from blood. These receptors were obtained from a human donor with alopecia areata.

This clone was seen a handful of times. The chain recombines TRBV9 with TRBJ2-3; no clear D. The length of the CDR3 is 13 residues. Trimming removed 0 bases from V and 4 bases from J, with 6 bases in between. CDR1 SGDLS and CDR2 YYNGEE come from the germline V gene. This CDR3 is CASSVVIADTQYF. DNA for the CDR3: TGTGCCAGCAGCGTAGTCATAGCAGATACGCAGTATTTT.

This clone came up once. This chain uses TRBV5-1 with TRBJ2-7; D gene uncertain. Trimming removed 0 bases at V and 3 bases at J, with 4 bases between. CDR1 is SGHRS and CDR2 is YFSETQ in the germline V gene. This CDR3 contains 12 residues. This chain's CDR3 is CASSLVHYEQYF. CDR3 bases: TGCGCCAGCAGCTTGGTACACTACGAGCAGTACTTC.

The J gene is TRBJ2-7, the V gene TRBV6-1, with D possibly being TRBD2 (7 bases). Germline lookup yields CDR1 MNHNS and CDR2 SASEGT. Deletions cut 6 bases from V and 2 bases from J, with 8 bases between. This CDR3 has 12 residues. Here the CDR3 DNA reads TGTGCCAGCAGAGGGGGGGCCTACGAGCAGTACTTC. Its protein product is CASRGGAYEQYF.

The rearrangement uses TRBV29-1 and TRBJ2-7; TRBD2 aligns across 7 bases. The CDR3 consists of 15 residues. Germline V gene data show CDR1 as SQVTM and CDR2 as ANQGSEA. V lost 0 bases and J lost 6; bases outside the gene matches: 11. CDR3 in amino acids: CSVEDLAGSGTEQYF. The CDR3 nucleotides read TGCAGCGTTGAAGATTTGGCCGGGAGCGGGACCGAGCAGTACTTC.

V gene TRBV29-1 combines with J gene TRBJ2-1; 12 bases align to TRBD2. With 7 bases clipped from V and 5 bases from J, the junction kept 3 bases outside the gene matches. The CDR3 runs 13 residues. Germline CDR1 reads SQVTM; CDR2 reads ANQGSEA. The CDR3 nucleotides read TGCAGCGCCCGACTAGCGGGAGACAATGAGCAGTTCTTC. It codes for CSARLAGDNEQFF.

V usage is TRBV5-1 and J usage is TRBJ2-3; D might be TRBD1 or TRBD2, each matching 5 bases. With 3 bases removed from V and 5 bases from J, the gap between germline ends came to 16 bases. The CDR3 is 15 residues long. Germline V lookup: CDR1 SGHRS, CDR2 YFSETQ. The CDR3 spells CASSSLGGVGDTQYF. CDR3 nucleotide sequence: TGCGCCAGCAGCTCCCTTGGGGGAGTGGGAGATACGCAGTATTTT.

The genes are TRBV10-3 and TRBJ2-5; weak D call: TRBD1 (6 bases). In germline, CDR1 is ENHRY, CDR2 SYGVKD. Deletions cut 3 bases from V and 2 bases from J, with 7 bases between. This CDR3 is built from 13 residues. CDR3 DNA: TGTGCCATCAGTGAACAGGGTCAAGAGACCCAGTACTTC. Amino acids: CAISEQGQETQYF.

The chain has TRBV5-1 and TRBJ1-4; unclear D gene. Per the germline V gene, CDR1 is SGHRS and CDR2 is YFSETQ. The CDR3 contains 15 residues. V was cut by 0 bases and J by 8 bases, with 14 bases left in between. The CDR3 nucleotides are TGCGCCAGCAGCTTGGTGGGCCAGAATGGGGAAAAACTGTTTTTT. This encodes CASSLVGQNGEKLFF.

The DNA for the CDR3 is TGTGCCAGCAGCCAAGGTTCCGAGCAGTACTTC. Protein product: CASSQGSEQYF. The chain employs TRBV14 and TRBJ2-7; the D is unclear. CDR1 SGHDN and CDR2 FVKESK come from the germline V gene. Trimming removed 1 base from V and 6 bases from J, with 4 bases in between. The CDR3 contains 11 residues. Complete variable domain (other parts from reference TRBV14 and TRBJ2-7): EAGVTQFPSHSVIEKGQTVTLRCDPISGHDNLYWYRRVMGKEIKFLLHFVKESKQDESGMPNNRFLAERTGGTYSTLKVQPAELEDSGVYFCASSQGSEQYFGPGTRLTVT.